This paragraph covers one T cell receptor (beta chain) sequence. What this receptor recognizes is not known. The record has no base qualities; no much larger clone is one base away. The sample belongs to a study of T cells in placental villitis. Regarding the research as a whole: The study tested an allograft-versus-infection hypothesis by comparing placental TCR-beta repertoires in villitis of unknown etiology, unaffected controls matched for gestational age, and infectious villitis.

A distance of 10 bases separates the germline ends of V and J, which lose 5 bases and 5 bases respectively. The germline V gene sets CDR1 to SGHVS and CDR2 to FNYEAQ. The CDR3, cysteine through phenylalanine, is 14 amino acids long. The DNA shown is the 42-base CDR3, in frame from base 1. Findings and caveats that apply to the study as a whole: Sequencing bulk tissue could not tell helper, regulatory or cytotoxic T cells apart, could not separate maternal from fetal T cells, and left out gamma-delta receptors. CMV-specific clone frequencies were higher in infectious CMV cases than in villitis of unknown etiology (roughly 0.011 vs 0.001), which did not differ from controls. Paraffin blocks contained small amounts of decidua, so some captured T cells, especially in controls, may have been decidual rather than villous infiltrates.

Five infectious villitis placentae, four with confirmed cytomegalovirus and one with Toxoplasma gondii, were included and were not matched to other groups. In the infectious villitis group, the mothers were found to be younger and to have smaller fetuses, and preterm delivery or intrauterine demise was recorded in a couple of cases. Placentae were collected after delivery and examined grossly and histologically before archival tissue was selected. Five 10-micron scrolls were cut from each FFPE block, and DNA was then isolated using the AllPrep DNA/RNA FFPE Tissue kit. NanoDrop was used to check DNA concentration and purity, and a Bioanalyzer was used to assess RNA quality. Amplification of TCR-beta CDR3 regions from genomic DNA was performed with the immunoSEQ v4 bias-controlled multiplex PCR assay, which was run blinded to group allocation. To estimate nucleated cell and T cell quantities per sample, reference gene primers were included together with the TCR-beta primers. Sequencing of the libraries was performed on an Illumina MiSeq with a 100-cycle paired-end protocol. Processing in the source paper ran as follows. Diversity and richness were calculated in immunoSEQ Analyzer software, with richness determined by iChao1 and clonality derived from Pielou evenness and Shannon diversity (0-1, with higher values meaning less diverse). CDR3 amino acid sequences together with V/J genes were queried against VDJdb for CMV, EBV and influenza A specificities, with confidence 3 and substitution 2 applied. TCR-beta amino acid clonotype overlap between villitis of unknown etiology, infectious villitis and control repertoires was assessed with the Morisita-Horn index. TCRdb re-hosts the immuneACCESS table, in-frame sequences only. Its copies lack some clones; in the studies checked, an unresolved V gene accounts for under half of them, and the cause for the rest is not known. D and trimming were read from the DNA, whereas the V and J calls and clone size are those reported in that table. This sample lists several thousand clones; around four fifths were detected once. Around 8.6% of the sample rests with the top ten.

The V and J genes are TRBV7-6 and TRBJ1-6; no D gene can be assigned with confidence. Sequencing input: placental tissue containing maternal and fetal cells. This sequence was found in a human patient with infectious villitis; the placental T cells may come from both mother and fetus. The bases read TGTGCCAGCAGCCGCGCGGGAAATAATTCACCCCTCCACTTT. Its product reads: CASSRAGNNSPLHF.